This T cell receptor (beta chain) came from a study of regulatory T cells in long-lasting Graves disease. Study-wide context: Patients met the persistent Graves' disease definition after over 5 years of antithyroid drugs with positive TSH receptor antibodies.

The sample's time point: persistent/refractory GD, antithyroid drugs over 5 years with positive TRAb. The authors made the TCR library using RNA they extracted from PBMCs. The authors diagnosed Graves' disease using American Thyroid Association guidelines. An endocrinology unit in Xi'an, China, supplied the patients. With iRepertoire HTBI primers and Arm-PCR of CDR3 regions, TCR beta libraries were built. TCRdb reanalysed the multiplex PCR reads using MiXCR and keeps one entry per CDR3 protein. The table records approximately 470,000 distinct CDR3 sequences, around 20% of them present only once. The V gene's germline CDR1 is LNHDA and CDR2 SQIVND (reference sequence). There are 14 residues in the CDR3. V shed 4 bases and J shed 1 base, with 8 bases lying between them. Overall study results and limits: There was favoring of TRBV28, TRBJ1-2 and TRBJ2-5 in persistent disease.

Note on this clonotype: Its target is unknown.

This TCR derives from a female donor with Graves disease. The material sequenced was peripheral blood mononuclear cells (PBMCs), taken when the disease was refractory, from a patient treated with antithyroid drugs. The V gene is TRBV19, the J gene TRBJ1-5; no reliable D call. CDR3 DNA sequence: TGTGCCAGTAGTAAATGGTTGAGCAATCAGCCCCAGCATTTT. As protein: CASSKWLSNQPQHF.